What follows are 18 T cell receptor beta chains derived from one specimen sequenced in a study of cytomegalovirus exposure and HLA in healthy donors (dated by TCRdb to about 2017). The library was made by the immunoSEQ multiplex PCR assay. A mixture of 60 forward primers for TCR Vbeta segments and 13 reverse primers for TCR Jbeta segments was used in the multiplex PCR. TCRdb took over this immuneACCESS table, retaining in-frame rearrangements with V and J assigned. Such tables are incomplete; in checked studies, under half of the missing clones stem from an unresolved V gene, and the remainder is unexplained. For this sample the table gives hundreds of thousands of clones, of which 60% to 80% were detected only once. About 1.7% of the sample comes from the top ten. Sequenced sample: PBMCs. Receptors originate from a male donor in good health and CMV-seronegative.

The V and J genes are TRBV5-1 and TRBJ2-7; 11 positions match TRBD2. V dropped 2 bases and J dropped 5; count of bases not matched to a gene: 6. CDR3 size: 15 residues. Germline CDR1 SGHRS, CDR2 YFSETQ. The CDR3 sequence is CASSLGTSGSHEQYF. Written as DNA, the CDR3 is TGCGCCAGCAGCTTAGGTACTAGCGGGAGTCACGAGCAGTACTTC.

The CDR3 sequence is CASSQDRYGRIHEQYF. In DNA form, the CDR3 reads TGCGCCAGCAGCCAAGATCGGTACGGGAGGATCCACGAGCAGTACTTC. The chain is built from TRBV4-3 and TRBJ2-7; 7 nucleotides line up with TRBD2. V lost 0 bases, J lost 5 bases, and 10 bases stayed unmatched. Germline CDR1 reads LGHNA; CDR2 reads YSLEER. The CDR3 length is 16 residues.

The chain combines TRBV28 with TRBJ1-1, with D hard to call. CDR3 length: 16 amino acids. Germline V gene data show CDR1 as MDHEN and CDR2 as SYDVKM. Trimming took off 3 bases at V and 4 bases at J, with 18 bases between the two ends. CDR3 sequence (DNA): TGTGCCAGCAGTTTCCTTCCCGGGAGCCGAGGCACTGAAGCTTTCTTT. Encoded protein: CASSFLPGSRGTEAFF.

In DNA form, the CDR3 reads TGCGCCAGCAGCGTAATGGGACTAGCGGGGGCTGGGGTAGATACGCAGTATTTT. Protein product: CASSVMGLAGAGVDTQYF. The chain links TRBV5-1 to TRBJ2-3; 14 bases align to TRBD2. V dropped 4 bases and J dropped 5; count of bases not matched to a gene: 12. This CDR3 has 18 amino acids. The germline V gene has CDR1 SGHRS and CDR2 YFSETQ.

The chain links TRBV28 to TRBJ2-7, with 8 bases that match TRBD1. V lost 3 bases, J lost 5 bases, and 3 bases stayed unmatched. CDR3 length: 13 amino acids. Germline V CDR1 and CDR2: MDHEN, SYDVKM. The CDR3 sequence: CASSLTGEDEQYF. The CDR3 DNA follows: TGTGCCAGCAGTTTGACAGGGGAGGACGAGCAGTACTTC.

The V gene is TRBV4-1, the J gene TRBJ2-7; the D gene is possibly TRBD1 (6 bases). Per germline, CDR1 MGHRA and CDR2 YSYEKL. With 1 base removed from V and 3 bases from J, the gap between germline ends came to 16 bases. The length of the CDR3 is 16 residues. CDR3 DNA sequence: TGCGCCAGCAGCCAAGGCAGGGGCGCAGGCATCTACGAGCAGTACTTC. Its translation: CASSQGRGAGIYEQYF.

The rearrangement joins TRBV4-1 to TRBJ2-3; 7 bases map to TRBD1. Looked up from germline, CDR1 is MGHRA and CDR2 is YSYEKL. CDR3 length: 15 amino acids. Trimming cost V 6 bases and J 1 base; bases outside gene matches: 7. DNA of the CDR3: TGCGCCAGCAGGGAGTTCCAGGGGGGCACAGATACGCAGTATTTT. This sequence encodes CASREFQGGTDTQYF.

V gene TRBV5-1 combines with J gene TRBJ2-6; D unresolved. CDR1 SGHRS and CDR2 YFSETQ come from the germline V gene. The CDR3 covers 14 residues. V was trimmed by 3 bases and J by 4 bases, leaving 8 bases between them. The CDR3 here is CASSSLRGANVLTF. CDR3 DNA: TGCGCCAGCAGCTCTCTCAGGGGGGCCAACGTCCTGACTTTC.

The V and J genes are TRBV5-6 and TRBJ1-2; D ambiguous. Per germline, CDR1 SGHDT and CDR2 YYEEEE. CDR3 length: 15 amino acids. V lost 3 bases and J lost 0, with 12 bases in between. Written as DNA, the CDR3 is TGTGCCAGCAGCTGGGCGTCCGTCTCTAACTATGGCTACACCTTC. Protein product: CASSWASVSNYGYTF.

V gene TRBV30 combines with J gene TRBJ1-2; D gene ambiguous. The CDR3 has 13 amino acids. V shed 6 bases and J shed 2 bases, with 13 bases lying between them. CDR1 and CDR2 from the germline V gene are GTSNPN and SVGIG (reference sequence). CDR3: CACSQEGNYGYTF. The CDR3 region has the DNA TGTGCCTGTTCCCAGGAAGGCAACTATGGCTACACCTTC.

The chain has TRBV27 and TRBJ1-4; perhaps TRBD1 as D (5 bases). CDR1 MNHEY and CDR2 SMNVEV come from the germline V gene (reference sequence). The V and J ends lost 5 bases and 1 base respectively, with 8 bases between them. The length of the CDR3 is 14 residues. The CDR3 sequence: CASSLRGTNEKLFF. CDR3 DNA sequence: TGTGCCAGCAGTCTAAGGGGAACTAATGAAAAACTGTTTTTT.

V is TRBV28 and J is TRBJ1-1; D is undetermined. Trimming cost V 6 bases and J 6 bases, with 14 bases left between them. The CDR3 has 13 residues. The germline CDR1 and CDR2 sequences are MDHEN and SYDVKM. CDR3 nucleotide sequence: TGTGCCAGCAGACCCGGAGCATCGGCTGAAGCTTTCTTT. Encoded protein: CASRPGASAEAFF.

This clone was recorded once. This rearrangement joins TRBV4-3 to TRBJ2-5; possibly TRBD2 for D (6 bases). The DNA end lines up better with TRBJ2-7; the J call may be wrong. CDR3 length: 16 amino acids. Germline V CDR1 and CDR2: LGHNA, YSLEER. The CDR3 protein is CASSQVAILGGNEQYF. As DNA, the CDR3 is TGCGCCAGCAGCCAAGTCGCGATATTGGGGGGAAACGAGCAGTACTTC.

The V call is TRBV27, the J call TRBJ2-7; 7 bases align to TRBD2. In germline, CDR1 is MNHEY, CDR2 SMNVEV (reference sequence). Germline trimming cut 4 bases from V and 7 bases from J; bases unmatched to any gene: 10. The CDR3 loop spans 14 amino acids. CDR3 DNA sequence: TGTGCCAGCAGTTCGTCTAGCGGCCGATCGGAGCAGTACTTC. Encoded protein: CASSSSSGRSEQYF.

The chain links TRBV5-1 to TRBJ1-2, with TRBD1 identical over 8 bases. With 3 bases clipped from V and 0 bases from J, the junction kept 7 bases outside the gene matches. The CDR3 extends over 16 amino acids. Germline V lookup: CDR1 SGHRS, CDR2 YFSETQ. The CDR3 sequence is CASSSSRTGSNYGYTF. The CDR3, as DNA: TGCGCCAGCAGCTCCTCCAGGACAGGGTCTAACTATGGCTACACCTTC.

The chain combines TRBV29-1 with TRBJ2-7; 8 nucleotides agree with TRBD2. V lost 7 bases, J lost 9 bases, and 14 bases stayed unmatched. CDR3 length: 13 residues. Germline assignment: CDR1 SQVTM and CDR2 ANQGSEA. CDR3 in amino acids: CSAKGGGSLVQYF. Here the CDR3 DNA reads TGCAGCGCTAAGGGCGGGGGGAGCTTGGTGCAGTACTTC.

V gene TRBV9 combines with J gene TRBJ2-3; 11 positions agree with TRBD2. In germline, CDR1 is SGDLS, CDR2 YYNGEE. The CDR3 has 18 amino acids. Unmatched junction bases numbered 13, after V lost 5 bases and J lost 2 bases. The CDR3 coding sequence is TGTGCCAGCAGGGCCGGGACTAGCGGCCCCTGGTCCACAGATACGCAGTATTTT. It encodes CASRAGTSGPWSTDTQYF.

The chain employs TRBV19 and TRBJ1-5; D ambiguous. This CDR3 is 14 amino acids long. V dropped 5 bases and J dropped 4 bases, with 12 bases sitting between them. Germline-derived CDR1 and CDR2 are LNHDA and SQIVND (reference sequence). This chain's CDR3 is CASSVGFRNQPQHF. The CDR3 DNA sequence: TGTGCCAGTAGTGTGGGCTTTCGGAATCAGCCCCAGCATTTT.